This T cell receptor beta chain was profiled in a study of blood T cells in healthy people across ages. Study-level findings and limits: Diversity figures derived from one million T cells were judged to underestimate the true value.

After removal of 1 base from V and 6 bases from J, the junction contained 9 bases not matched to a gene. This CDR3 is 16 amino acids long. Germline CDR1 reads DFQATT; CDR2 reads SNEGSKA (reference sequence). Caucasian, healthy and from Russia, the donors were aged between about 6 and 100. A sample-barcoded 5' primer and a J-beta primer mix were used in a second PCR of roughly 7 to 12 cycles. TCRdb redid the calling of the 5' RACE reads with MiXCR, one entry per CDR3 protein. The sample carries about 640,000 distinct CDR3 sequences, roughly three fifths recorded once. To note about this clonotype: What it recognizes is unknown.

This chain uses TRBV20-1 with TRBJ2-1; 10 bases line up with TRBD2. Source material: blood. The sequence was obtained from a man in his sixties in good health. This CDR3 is CSARVLAGGALNEQFF. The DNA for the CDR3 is TGCAGTGCTAGAGTTTTAGCGGGGGGCGCTCTCAATGAGCAGTTCTTC.